A single sample is the source of the 15 T cell receptor beta chains below, sequenced in a study of OX40 agonist ivuxolimab in advanced cancers. TCRdb's table, derived via immunoSEQ multiplex PCR, lists solely in-frame clones and lacks some. The data hold around 30,000 clones, with around 85% observed a single time. The specimen was CD4+ or CD8+ T cells sorted from blood, collected in a trial of the OX40 agonist ivuxolimab. These receptor sequences come from an adult with an advanced solid tumor such as melanoma, head and neck, liver or kidney cancer.

The V call is TRBV2, the J call TRBJ1-4, with unresolved D. The CDR3 runs to 14 residues. Germline loops: CDR1 SNHLY, CDR2 FYNNEI. Between the trimmed V and J ends, which lost 3 bases and 7 bases, there was a span of 12 bases. This CDR3 reads CASSDARPGEKLFF. CDR3 nucleotide sequence: TGTGCCAGCAGTGACGCCAGGCCGGGTGAAAAACTGTTTTTT. The variable domain in full, completed from reference TRBV2 and TRBJ1-4, reads EPEVTQTPSHQVTQMGQEVILRCVPISNHLYFYWYRQILGQKVEFLVSFYNNEISEKSEIFDDQFSVERPDGSNFTLKIRSTKLEDSAMYFCASSDARPGEKLFFGSGTQLSVL.

The chain couples TRBV27 to TRBJ2-1; D possibly corresponds to TRBD2 (6 bases). V lost 2 bases and J lost 6, with 8 bases in between. CDR1 is MNHEY, CDR2 SMNVEV, per germline (reference sequence). This CDR3 is built from 13 residues. The CDR3 spells CASSLRGFNEQFF. CDR3 sequence (DNA): TGTGCCAGCAGTTTACGGGGGTTCAATGAGCAGTTCTTC.

The chain combines TRBV2 with TRBJ1-6; 8 bases match TRBD1. Germline V lookup: CDR1 SNHLY, CDR2 FYNNEI. V lost 5 bases to trimming and J lost 7 bases; unmatched junction nucleotides: 7. The CDR3 totals 15 residues. The CDR3 DNA is TGTGCCAGCAGTTTAACAGGGGGAGAGAATTCACCCCTCCACTTT. This sequence encodes CASSLTGGENSPLHF.

This chain joins TRBV27 and TRBJ2-5, with D possibly being TRBD1 (5 bases). Gene TRBJ2-7 matches the end of the DNA better, so the J call may be wrong. The length of the CDR3 is 13 residues. Germline loops: CDR1 MNHEY, CDR2 SMNVEV (reference sequence). CDR3 amino acids: CASRPDTAYEQYF. The CDR3 bases are TGTGCCAGCAGACCGGACACAGCCTACGAGCAGTACTTC.

CDR3 DNA: TGTGCCAGCAGCTTAGCAATCGAAGGGGTTCGGGCCACTGAAGCTTTCTTT. Translated: CASSLAIEGVRATEAFF. V gene TRBV7-6 combines with J gene TRBJ1-1; maybe TRBD1 (5 bases). Germline lookup yields CDR1 SGHVS and CDR2 FNYEAQ. The CDR3 length is 17 residues. Trimming stripped 0 bases from V and 4 bases from J, with 18 bases between.

V gene TRBV30 combines with J gene TRBJ2-7; 9 bases are a match to TRBD1. The J segment lost 2 bases and the V segment lost 7 bases, leaving 3 bases of the junction unmatched. The CDR3 sequence is 12 residues long. The germline V gene has CDR1 GTSNPN and CDR2 SVGIG (reference sequence). CDR3 in amino acids: CASDRGTYEQYF. The CDR3 DNA is TGTGCCTCGGACAGGGGAACCTACGAGCAGTACTTC.

This rearrangement joins TRBV29-1 to TRBJ2-3; 11 positions match TRBD2. V lost 2 bases and J lost 3; bases outside the gene matches: 4. From germline, CDR1 is SQVTM and CDR2 ANQGSEA. This CDR3 has 15 residues. The CDR3 sequence is CSVETSGSLTDTQYF. The CDR3 DNA reads as TGCAGCGTTGAAACTAGCGGGAGTCTAACAGATACGCAGTATTTT.

The CDR3 here is CASSFTGTGREKLFF. DNA for the CDR3: TGCGCCAGCAGCTTTACCGGGACAGGGCGGGAAAAACTGTTTTTT. The J gene is TRBJ1-4, the V gene TRBV5-1; 9 bases align to TRBD1. Germline V gene lookup returns CDR1 SGHRS and CDR2 YFSETQ. With 2 bases clipped from V and 8 bases from J, the junction kept 7 bases outside the gene matches. The CDR3 has 15 residues. The complete variable domain, with remaining parts taken from reference TRBV5-1 and TRBJ1-4, reads KAGVTQTPRYLIKTRGQQVTLSCSPISGHRSVSWYQQTPGQGLQFLFEYFSETQRNKGNFPGRFSGRQFSNSRSEMNVSTLELGDSALYLCASSFTGTGREKLFFGSGTQLSVL.

The chain employs TRBV15 and TRBJ2-7, with D possibly matching TRBD1 (6 bases). Germline CDR1 and CDR2: LNHNV and YYDKDF (reference sequence). The CDR3 sequence is 15 residues long. The V and J ends lost 0 bases and 3 bases respectively, with 12 bases between them. The CDR3, as DNA: TGTGCCACCAGCAGAGAGGGCAGGGGAGACTACGAGCAGTACTTC. Protein sequence: CATSREGRGDYEQYF.

The genes are TRBV4-1 and TRBJ2-1; D may correspond to TRBD1 or TRBD2 (6 bases each). V lost 0 bases and J 0 bases, leaving 9 bases between the germline ends. Germline values: CDR1 MGHRA, CDR2 YSYEKL. This CDR3 has 16 amino acids. Here the CDR3 DNA reads TGCGCCAGCAGCCAAGATTCGGGGGCCTCCTACAATGAGCAGTTCTTC. It specifies CASSQDSGASYNEQFF.

This sequence joins TRBV27 and TRBJ2-1, with unresolved D. The length of the CDR3 is 16 residues. With 6 bases removed from V and 0 bases from J, the gap between germline ends came to 15 bases. Per the germline V gene, CDR1 is MNHEY and CDR2 is SMNVEV (reference sequence). Written as DNA, the CDR3 is TGTGCCAGCAGATCCCAAAACGCGAGCTCCTACAATGAGCAGTTCTTC. Protein sequence: CASRSQNASSYNEQFF.

The V and J genes are TRBV6-5 and TRBJ2-5, with 8 bases fitting TRBD1. Germline lookup yields CDR1 MNHEY and CDR2 SVGAGI. The CDR3 is 15 residues long. Losses at the gene ends were 2 bases for V and 4 bases for J; bases not matched to a gene: 6. This CDR3 is CASSYGGTGRETQYF. CDR3 DNA sequence: TGTGCCAGCAGTTACGGCGGGACAGGACGAGAGACCCAGTACTTC.

The rearrangement links TRBV9 to TRBJ2-3, with unresolved D. The CDR3 is 15 residues long. V lost 3 bases to trimming and J lost 2 bases, with 13 bases between them. Germline V gene lookup returns CDR1 SGDLS and CDR2 YYNGEE. In DNA form, the CDR3 reads TGTGCCAGCAGCGCCCGAGATGGCGCCACAGATACGCAGTATTTT. It is translated as CASSARDGATDTQYF.

The rearrangement links TRBV19 to TRBJ2-1; 12 bases match TRBD2. The junction had 7 bases not matched to a gene; V was cut back by 1 base and J by 3 bases. The CDR3 contains 18 residues. Germline CDR1 reads LNHDA; CDR2 reads SQIVND (reference sequence). The CDR3 nucleotides are TGTGCCAGTAGTATAGTGACTAGCGGGGGAATCTTCTACAATGAGCAGTTCTTC. Translating gives CASSIVTSGGIFYNEQFF.

The rearrangement uses TRBV9 and TRBJ2-2, with TRBD1 as a possible D gene (6 bases). Germline CDR1 SGDLS, CDR2 YYNGEE. V was shortened by 4 bases and J by 6 bases, with 16 bases between the two germline ends. The CDR3 has 15 residues. CDR3 amino acids: CASSFSGGGAGELFF. As DNA, the CDR3 is TGTGCCAGCAGCTTTAGTGGTGGGGGCGCCGGGGAGCTGTTTTTT.